This T cell receptor beta chain was profiled in a study of blood T cell repertoires in COVID-19. Study details: Acute-phase and convalescent COVID-19 samples originated in the United States, Italy and Spain. The analysed material was cDNA or gDNA that came from T cells, B-cell-depleted T cells, or PBMCs.

The authors' processing: Estimation of nucleated cell counts relied on the amplification of reference gene primers. Assay used: immunoSEQ multiplex PCR; TCRdb lists only in-frame clones, some missing. Clone size and V and J calls were adopted from that table, with D and trimming inferred from the DNA. The sample includes more than 200,000 clones, less than 85% seen only once; the top ten take roughly 4.6%. The receptor's source is a woman at least 80 years old with active or convalescent COVID-19. Sample: peripheral blood.

The CDR3 here is CASSSSGGYGYTF. CDR3 coding DNA: TGTGCCAGCAGTTCATCAGGTGGCTATGGCTACACCTTC. The chain uses TRBV12-3 or TRBV12-4 and TRBJ1-2; unclear D gene. This CDR3 is 13 amino acids long. With 4 bases removed from V and 4 bases from J, the gap between germline ends came to 10 bases.